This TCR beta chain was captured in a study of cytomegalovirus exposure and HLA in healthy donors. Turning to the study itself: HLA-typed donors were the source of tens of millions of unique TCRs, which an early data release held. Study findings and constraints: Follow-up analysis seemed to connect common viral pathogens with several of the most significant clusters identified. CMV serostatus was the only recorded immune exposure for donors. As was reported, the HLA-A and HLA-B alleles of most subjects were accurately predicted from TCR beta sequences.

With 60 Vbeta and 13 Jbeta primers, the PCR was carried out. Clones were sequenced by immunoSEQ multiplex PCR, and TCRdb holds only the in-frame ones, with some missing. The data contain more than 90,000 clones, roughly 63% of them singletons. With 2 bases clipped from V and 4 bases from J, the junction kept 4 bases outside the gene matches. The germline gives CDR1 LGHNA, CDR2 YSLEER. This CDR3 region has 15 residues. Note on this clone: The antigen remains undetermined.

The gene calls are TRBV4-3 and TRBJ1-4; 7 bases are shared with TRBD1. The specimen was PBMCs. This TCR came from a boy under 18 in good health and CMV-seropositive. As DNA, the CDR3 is TGCGCCAGCAGCCAACCTCAGGGGGGTAATGAAAAACTGTTTTTT. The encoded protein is CASSQPQGGNEKLFF.